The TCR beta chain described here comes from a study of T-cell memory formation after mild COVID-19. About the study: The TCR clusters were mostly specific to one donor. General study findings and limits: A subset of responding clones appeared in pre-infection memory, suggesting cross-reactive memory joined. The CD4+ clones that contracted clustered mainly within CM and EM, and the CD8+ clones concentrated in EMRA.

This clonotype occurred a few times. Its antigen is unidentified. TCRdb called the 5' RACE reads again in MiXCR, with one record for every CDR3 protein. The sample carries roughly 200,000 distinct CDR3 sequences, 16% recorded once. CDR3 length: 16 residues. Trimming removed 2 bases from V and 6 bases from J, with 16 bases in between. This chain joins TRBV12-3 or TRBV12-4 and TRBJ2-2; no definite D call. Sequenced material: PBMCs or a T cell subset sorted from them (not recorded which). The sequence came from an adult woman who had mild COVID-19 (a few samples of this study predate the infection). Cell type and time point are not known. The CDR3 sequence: CASSLPTLLLSGELFF. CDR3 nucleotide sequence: TGTGCCAGCAGTTTACCTACCCTATTATTATCCGGGGAGCTGTTTTTT.